This T cell receptor (beta chain) stems from a study of OX40 agonist ivuxolimab in advanced cancers. Overall study context: The patients received agonistic anti-OX40 (CD134) antibody ivuxolimab.

The germline V gene encodes CDR1 MNHNY and CDR2 SVGAGI (reference sequence). J lost 3 bases, V lost 6 bases, and 6 bases had no gene match. This CDR3 has 15 amino acids. This clone was seen a single time. Its antigen is as yet unknown. TCRdb keeps only in-frame clones here, not all; method: immunoSEQ multiplex PCR. The sample holds some 57,000 clones, over 80% seen once. Points from the study as a whole: Normalized T-cell clonal expansion was also low in some nonresponders. CD4+ and CD8+ blood T cells expanded clonally by week 6 at 0.1 to 3.0 mg/kg. The antigen specificity of the peripheral T cells (those that were expanded) was not determined.

The receptor was isolated from an adult with an advanced solid tumor such as melanoma, head and neck, liver or kidney cancer. The chain joins TRBV6-6 to TRBJ1-5, with 9 bases lining up with TRBD1. The sequences come from CD4+ or CD8+ T cells sorted from blood, collected in a trial of the OX40 agonist ivuxolimab. The CDR3 DNA reads as TGTGCCAGCAGGAAGGGACAGGGCCCCAATCAGCCCCAGCATTTT. As protein: CASRKGQGPNQPQHF.